This entry describes one T cell receptor beta chain. Sequence at one end of the junction differs from germline and may be a read error. This specimen belongs to a study of cytomegalovirus exposure and HLA in healthy donors. PCR used 60 Vbeta primers and 13 Jbeta primers. Sequencing used immunoSEQ multiplex PCR; TCRdb keeps in-frame clones, though not all of them. This sample has about 160,000 clones; about three quarters occur once, and the top ten carry about 1%. The CDR3 covers 12 residues. Germline V gene lookup returns CDR1 SEHNR and CDR2 FQNEAQ (reference sequence). Sequenced sample: PBMCs. The rearrangement joins TRBV7-9 to TRBJ1-1; TRBD1 matches 7 bases. This clonotype was sampled from a woman between 50 and 59 years old in good health and CMV-seropositive. The CDR3, as DNA: TGTTCCAGCAGCTTCTCAGGGGGGCGAGCTTTCTTT. This translates into CSSSFSGGRAFF.